Each of the 8 T cell receptor beta chains below was sequenced from the same sample in a study of read filtering for tumor transcriptome and immune sequencing. This library used roughly 0.4 ug RNA and molecular barcoded adaptors spanning alpha/delta and beta/gamma chains. TCRdb recomputed calls from the reads with MiXCR, one row per CDR3 protein. The data show roughly 46,000 distinct CDR3 sequences, roughly 12% seen once. The source material was a population of CD138-negative cells sorted from bone marrow. All receptors come from a donor at least 40 years old with multiple myeloma.

This clonotype was seen at least ten times. The chain couples TRBV28 to TRBJ2-7; 10 positions agree with TRBD2. Germline V gene sequence: CDR1 MDHEN, CDR2 SYDVKM. The CDR3 is made up of 15 amino acids. Losses at the gene ends were 1 base for V and 7 bases for J; bases not matched to a gene: 7. DNA of the CDR3: TGTGCCAGCAGTTTATACCTAGCGGGAGCAGGGGAGCAGTACTTC. This codes for CASSLYLAGAGEQYF.

The gene calls are TRBV28 and TRBJ2-3; no definite D call. The CDR3 contains 13 residues. Germline CDR1 is MDHEN and CDR2 is SYDVKM. V lost 1 base, J lost 3 bases, and 5 bases lay in between. The CDR3 loop is CASSLLGTDTQYF. Here the CDR3 DNA reads TGTGCCAGCAGTTTATTGGGAACAGATACGCAGTATTTT.

Of note for this clonotype: An end of the junction does not agree with germline; a read error may underlie this. CDR3 loop: CAIRRGPYNEQFF. CDR3 bases: TGTGCCATCAGGCGAGGACCCTACAATGAGCAGTTTTTC. The chain employs TRBV10-3 and TRBJ2-1, with no clear D. The CDR3 is 13 amino acids. Germline CDR1 reads ENHRY; CDR2 reads SYGVKD.

Concerning this clonotype itself: The junction departs from germline at one end; a sequencing error may be responsible. The chain links TRBV18 to TRBJ2-5; 10 nucleotides align to TRBD1. In germline, CDR1 is KGHSH, CDR2 LQKENI. This CDR3 region has 13 residues. CDR3 in amino acids: CASSFGQGVTLYF. The CDR3 DNA reads TGTGCCAGCTCATTCGGACAGGGGGTGACCCTGTACTTC.

This clonotype was observed at least ten times. This chain joins TRBV28 and TRBJ2-3; D possibly matches TRBD1 or TRBD2 (5 bases each). V was shortened by 8 bases and J by 11 bases, with 20 bases between the two germline ends. This CDR3 is 13 amino acids long. The germline V gene encodes CDR1 MDHEN and CDR2 SYDVKM. The CDR3 DNA reads TGTGCCAGCTGGGACGGATCGAAGTTACTGCAGTATTTT. Its translation: CASWDGSKLLQYF.

Many counts were recorded for this clonotype. This chain links TRBV6-6 with TRBJ2-7, with D perhaps TRBD1 (5 bases). V was trimmed by 5 bases and J by 2 bases, leaving 13 bases between them. The CDR3 has 14 residues. Germline lookup yields CDR1 MNHNY and CDR2 SVGAGI (reference sequence). The CDR3 DNA is TGTGCCAGCAGTCGACAGATCCCAACCTACGAGCAGTACTTC. This translates into CASSRQIPTYEQYF.

At least ten counts were recorded for this clonotype. This chain connects TRBV27 to TRBJ1-5, with 8 bases that match TRBD1. The V segment lost 6 bases and the J segment 7 bases; nucleotides outside the gene matches: 5. The V gene's germline CDR1 is MNHEY and CDR2 SMNVEV (reference sequence). The CDR3 covers 13 residues. CDR3 region: CASSRDRSQPQHF. As DNA, the CDR3 is TGTGCCAGCAGCCGGGACAGGAGCCAGCCCCAGCATTTT.

This clonotype appeared many times. The CDR3 sequence is CASSSYPGLAGVVYNEQFF. The CDR3 DNA reads TGTGCCAGCAGCTCATATCCGGGACTAGCGGGAGTTGTCTACAATGAGCAGTTCTTC. V usage is TRBV7-3 and J usage is TRBJ2-1; 14 positions agree with TRBD2. V gave up 4 bases and J gave up 3 bases; unmatched junction bases: 11. The CDR3 consists of 19 residues. CDR1 is SGHTA and CDR2 is FQGTGA in the germline V gene. Variable domain in full (rest from reference TRBV7-3 and TRBJ2-1): GAGVSQTPSNKVTEKGKYVELRCDPISGHTALYWYRQSLGQGPEFLIYFQGTGAADDSGLPNDRFFAVRPEGSVSTLKIQRTERGDSAVYLCASSSYPGLAGVVYNEQFFGPGTRLTVL.